This T cell receptor (beta chain) emerged from a study of graft-versus-host responses after intestinal transplantation. Whole-study context: Each of the recipients got a multivisceral, liver-intestinal, or isolated intestinal transplant. Each recipient received anti-thymocyte globulin induction, then tacrolimus and steroids for approximately three years.

The CDR3 runs 12 residues. The germline CDR1 and CDR2 sequences are MNHEY and SVGAGI. With 10 bases removed from V and 8 bases from J, the gap between germline ends came to 14 bases. This clone has just a few counts. Assay used: immunoSEQ multiplex PCR; TCRdb lists only in-frame clones, some missing. The data hold 13,000 to 15,000 clones, with roughly 28% observed a single time. Stimulators, around 200,000 irradiated and violet-dye-labeled cells, were plated with around 200,000 CFSE-labeled responder cells. The reaction was completed, and proliferating CFSE-low CD3+CD4+ and CD3+CD8+ responders were then sorted.

The sequenced sample was alloreactive CD4+ T cells from a mixed lymphocyte reaction culture, obtained before intestinal transplant. Subset in this sample: CFSE-low proliferating T cells sorted from roughly 6-day pre-transplant mixed lymphocyte reaction (GvH or HvG direction). The receptor's source is a human patient who received an intestinal transplant. V gene TRBV6-5 combines with J gene TRBJ2-2; possibly TRBD2 for D (6 bases). The CDR3 DNA is TGTGCCACCACCCGCGGGAAGGGGGAGCTGTTTTTT. This codes for CATTRGKGELFF.